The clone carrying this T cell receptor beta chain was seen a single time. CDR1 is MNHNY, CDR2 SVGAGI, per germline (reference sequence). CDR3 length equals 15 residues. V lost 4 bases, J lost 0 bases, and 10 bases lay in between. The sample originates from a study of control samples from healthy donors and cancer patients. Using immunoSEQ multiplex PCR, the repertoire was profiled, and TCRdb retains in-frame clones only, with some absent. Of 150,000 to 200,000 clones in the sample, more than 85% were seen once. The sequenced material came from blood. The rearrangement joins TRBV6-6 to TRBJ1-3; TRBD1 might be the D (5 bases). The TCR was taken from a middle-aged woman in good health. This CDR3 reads CASSSRQFSGNTIYF. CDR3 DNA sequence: TGTGCCAGCAGTTCCCGACAGTTCTCTGGAAACACCATATATTTT.